This TCR beta chain was captured by sequencing in a study of naive and memory T cell subsets. Two oligonucleotides, mixed equimolar, formed the beta constant-region primer covering TRBC1 and TRBC2. TCRdb processed the UMI-ligation and nested PCR reads anew with MiXCR; each CDR3 protein has one entry. The sample holds about 35,000 distinct CDR3 sequences, 13% seen once. This CDR3 has 16 residues. V lost 1 base to trimming and J lost 2 bases; unmatched junction nucleotides: 7. CDR1 DFQATT and CDR2 SNEGSKA come from the germline V gene (reference sequence). Sample: effector memory CD4+ T cells from blood. Described subset: effector memory, CD45RA- CD27-. The gene calls are TRBV20-1 and TRBJ2-5; 10 bases match TRBD2. The source of this sequence is a human donor in good health. The CDR3 sequence is CSARGWLAGEQETQYF. The DNA for the CDR3 is TGCAGTGCTAGAGGGTGGCTAGCGGGAGAGCAAGAGACCCAGTACTTC.